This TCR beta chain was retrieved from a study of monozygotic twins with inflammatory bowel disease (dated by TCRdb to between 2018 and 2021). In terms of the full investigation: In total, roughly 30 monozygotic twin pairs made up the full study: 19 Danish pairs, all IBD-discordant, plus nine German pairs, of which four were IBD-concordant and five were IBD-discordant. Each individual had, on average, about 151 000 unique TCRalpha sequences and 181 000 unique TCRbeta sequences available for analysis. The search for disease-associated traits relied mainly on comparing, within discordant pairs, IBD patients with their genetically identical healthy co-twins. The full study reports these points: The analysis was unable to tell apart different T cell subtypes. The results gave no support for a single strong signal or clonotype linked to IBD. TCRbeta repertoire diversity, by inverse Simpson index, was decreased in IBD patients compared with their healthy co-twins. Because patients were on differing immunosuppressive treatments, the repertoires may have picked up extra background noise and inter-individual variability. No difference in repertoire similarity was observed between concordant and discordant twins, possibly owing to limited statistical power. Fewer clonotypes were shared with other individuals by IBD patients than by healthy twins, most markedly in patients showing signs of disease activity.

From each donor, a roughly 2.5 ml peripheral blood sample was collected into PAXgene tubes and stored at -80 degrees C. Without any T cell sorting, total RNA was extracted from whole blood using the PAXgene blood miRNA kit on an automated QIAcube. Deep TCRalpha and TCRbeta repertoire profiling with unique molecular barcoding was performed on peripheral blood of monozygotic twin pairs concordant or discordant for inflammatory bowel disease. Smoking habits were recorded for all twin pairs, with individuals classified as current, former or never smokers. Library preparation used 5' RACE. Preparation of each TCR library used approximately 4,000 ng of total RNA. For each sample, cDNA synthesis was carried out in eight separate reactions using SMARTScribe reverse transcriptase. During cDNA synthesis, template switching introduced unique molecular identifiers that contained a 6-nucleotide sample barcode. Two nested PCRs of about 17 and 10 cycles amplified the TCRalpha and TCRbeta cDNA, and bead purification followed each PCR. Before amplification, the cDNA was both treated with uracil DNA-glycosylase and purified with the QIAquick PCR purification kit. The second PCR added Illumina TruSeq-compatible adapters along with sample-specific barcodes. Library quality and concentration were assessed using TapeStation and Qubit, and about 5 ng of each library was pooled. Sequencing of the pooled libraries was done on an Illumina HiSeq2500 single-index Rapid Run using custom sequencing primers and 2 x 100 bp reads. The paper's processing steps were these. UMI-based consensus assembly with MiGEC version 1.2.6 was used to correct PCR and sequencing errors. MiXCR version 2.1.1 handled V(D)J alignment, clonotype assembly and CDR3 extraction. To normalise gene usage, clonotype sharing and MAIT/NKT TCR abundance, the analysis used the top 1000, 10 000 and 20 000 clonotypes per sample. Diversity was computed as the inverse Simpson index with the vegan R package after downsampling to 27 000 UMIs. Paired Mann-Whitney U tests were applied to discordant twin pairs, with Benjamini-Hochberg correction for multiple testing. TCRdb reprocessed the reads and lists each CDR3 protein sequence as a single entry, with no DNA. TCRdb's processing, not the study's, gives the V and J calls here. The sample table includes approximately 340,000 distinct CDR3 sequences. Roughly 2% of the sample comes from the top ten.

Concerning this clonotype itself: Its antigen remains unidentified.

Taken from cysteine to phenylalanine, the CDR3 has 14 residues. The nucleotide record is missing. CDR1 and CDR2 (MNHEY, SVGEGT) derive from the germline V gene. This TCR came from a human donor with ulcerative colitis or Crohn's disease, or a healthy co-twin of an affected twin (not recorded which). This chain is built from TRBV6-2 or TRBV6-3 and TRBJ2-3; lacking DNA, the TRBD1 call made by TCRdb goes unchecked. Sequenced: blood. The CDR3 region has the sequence CASNSDRAPDTQYF.